This record covers a single TCR beta chain. What it recognizes is unknown. This record belongs to a study of shared clonotypes between healthy human individuals. Findings of the study overall: Clonotypes shared by all four donors outscored non-shared clonotypes in generation probability. Some naive CD4 clonotypes, around 4.7%, turned up in common across several donors.

CD45RA+ naive and CD45RA-negative memory subsets were separated from CD4+ cells. V was pared by 6 bases and J by 1 base, with 15 bases between. Germline-derived CDR1 and CDR2 are MGHDK and SYGVNS. The CDR3 length is 15 residues. The data were produced by immunoSEQ multiplex PCR, yet TCRdb's version contains in-frame clones alone and is incomplete. The data contain roughly 1,500,000 clones, under 99% of them singletons. The sequencing input was naive CD4+ T cells sorted from blood. The sample's subset: CD45RA+ positively selected. The V and J genes are TRBV25-1 and TRBJ1-1; D unresolved. This clonotype was sampled from a man younger than 40 in good health. DNA of the CDR3: TGTGCCAGCAGCGCCAAAGGCCCGGCGAACACTGAAGCTTTCTTT. The encoded protein is CASSAKGPANTEAFF.